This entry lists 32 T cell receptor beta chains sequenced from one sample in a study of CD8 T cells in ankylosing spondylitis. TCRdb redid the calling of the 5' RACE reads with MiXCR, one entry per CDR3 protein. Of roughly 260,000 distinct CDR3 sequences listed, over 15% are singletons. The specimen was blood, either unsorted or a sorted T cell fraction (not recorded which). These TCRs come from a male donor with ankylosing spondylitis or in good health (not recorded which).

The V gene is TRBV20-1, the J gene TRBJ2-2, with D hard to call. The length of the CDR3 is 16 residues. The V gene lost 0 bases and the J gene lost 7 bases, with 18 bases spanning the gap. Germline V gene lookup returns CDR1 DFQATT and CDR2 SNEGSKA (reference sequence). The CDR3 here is CSARDAMSLMGGELFF. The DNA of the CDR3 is TGCAGTGCTAGAGATGCAATGAGCCTTATGGGCGGGGAGCTGTTTTTT.

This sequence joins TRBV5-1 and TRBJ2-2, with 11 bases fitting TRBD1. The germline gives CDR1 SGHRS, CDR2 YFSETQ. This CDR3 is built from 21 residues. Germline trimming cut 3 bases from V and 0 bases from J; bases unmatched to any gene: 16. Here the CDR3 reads CASSSIPIHGQGAANTGELFF. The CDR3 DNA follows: TGCGCCAGCAGCTCTATACCCATCCATGGACAGGGGGCCGCGAACACCGGGGAGCTGTTTTTT.

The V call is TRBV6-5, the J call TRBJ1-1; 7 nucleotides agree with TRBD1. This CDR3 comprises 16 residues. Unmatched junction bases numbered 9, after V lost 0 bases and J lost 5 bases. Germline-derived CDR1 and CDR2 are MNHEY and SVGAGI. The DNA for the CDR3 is TGTGCCAGCAGTTACTCGAATTTGAGGGGGCGGACTGAAGCTTTCTTT. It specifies CASSYSNLRGRTEAFF.

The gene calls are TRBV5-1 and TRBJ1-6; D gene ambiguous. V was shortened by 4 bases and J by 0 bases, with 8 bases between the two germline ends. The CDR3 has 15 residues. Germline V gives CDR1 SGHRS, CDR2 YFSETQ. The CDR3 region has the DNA TGCGCCAGCAGCGCCGCCAGCTCCTATAATTCACCCCTCCACTTT. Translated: CASSAASSYNSPLHF.

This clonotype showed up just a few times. CDR3 nucleotides: TGTGCCAGCAGTTTTACTAGCGCTGAAAACATTCAGTACTTC. Translated: CASSFTSAENIQYF. The rearrangement links TRBV12-3 or TRBV12-4 to TRBJ2-4; TRBD2 matches at 7 bases. With 3 bases clipped from V and 5 bases from J, the junction kept 4 bases outside the gene matches. The CDR3 length is 14 residues.

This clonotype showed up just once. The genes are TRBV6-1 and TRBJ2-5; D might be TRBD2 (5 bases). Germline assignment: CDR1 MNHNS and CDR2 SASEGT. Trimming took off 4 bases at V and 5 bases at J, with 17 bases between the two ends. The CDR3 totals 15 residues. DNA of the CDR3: TGTGCCAGCAGTGTCCGGGGTTCACTTGGGGAGACCCAGTACTTC. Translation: CASSVRGSLGETQYF.

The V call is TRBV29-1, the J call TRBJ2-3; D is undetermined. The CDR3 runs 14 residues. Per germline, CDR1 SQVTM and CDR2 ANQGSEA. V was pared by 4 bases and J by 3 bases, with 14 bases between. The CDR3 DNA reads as TGCAGCGTTGGTAGCAGACCGTCAACAGATACGCAGTATTTT. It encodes CSVGSRPSTDTQYF.

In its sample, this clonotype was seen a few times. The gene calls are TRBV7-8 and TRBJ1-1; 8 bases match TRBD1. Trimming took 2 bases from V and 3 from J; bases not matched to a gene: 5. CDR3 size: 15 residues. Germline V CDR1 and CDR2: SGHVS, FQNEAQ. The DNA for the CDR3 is TGTGCCAGCAGCTTATTAGGGACAGGAGACACTGAAGCTTTCTTT. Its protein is CASSLLGTGDTEAFF.

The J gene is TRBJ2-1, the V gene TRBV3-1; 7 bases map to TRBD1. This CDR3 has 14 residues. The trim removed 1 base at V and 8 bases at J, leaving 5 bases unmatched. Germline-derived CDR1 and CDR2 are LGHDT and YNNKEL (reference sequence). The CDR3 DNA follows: TGTGCCAGCAGCCAAGTGACAGGGACGGATGAGCAGTTCTTC. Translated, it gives CASSQVTGTDEQFF.

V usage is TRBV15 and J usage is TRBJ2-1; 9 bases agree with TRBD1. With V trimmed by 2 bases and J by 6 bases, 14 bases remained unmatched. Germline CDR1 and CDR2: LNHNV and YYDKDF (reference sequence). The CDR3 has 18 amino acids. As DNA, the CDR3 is TGTGCCACCAGCAGAACTATGGCCGGGACAGGGAATTTCAATGAGCAGTTCTTC. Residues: CATSRTMAGTGNFNEQFF.

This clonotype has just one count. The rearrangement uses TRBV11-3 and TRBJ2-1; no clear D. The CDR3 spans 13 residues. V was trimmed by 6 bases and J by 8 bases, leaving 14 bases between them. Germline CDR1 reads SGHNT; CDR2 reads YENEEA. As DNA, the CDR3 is TGTGCCAGCAGAAAGAGCTCCCAACATGAGCAGTTCTTC. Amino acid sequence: CASRKSSQHEQFF.

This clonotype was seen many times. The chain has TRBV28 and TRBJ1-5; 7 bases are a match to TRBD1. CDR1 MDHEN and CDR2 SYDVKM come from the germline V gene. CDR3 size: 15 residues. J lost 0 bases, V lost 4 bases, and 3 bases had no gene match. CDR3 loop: CASSSRTGSNQPQHF. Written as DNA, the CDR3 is TGTGCCAGCAGTTCGCGGACAGGTAGCAATCAGCCCCAGCATTTT.

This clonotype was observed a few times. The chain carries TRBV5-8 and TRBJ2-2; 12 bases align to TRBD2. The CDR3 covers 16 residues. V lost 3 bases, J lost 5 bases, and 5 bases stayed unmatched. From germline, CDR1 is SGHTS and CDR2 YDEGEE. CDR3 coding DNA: TGTGCCAGCAGCTCCCTAGCGGGGGGGCCGACCGGGGAGCTGTTTTTT. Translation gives CASSSLAGGPTGELFF. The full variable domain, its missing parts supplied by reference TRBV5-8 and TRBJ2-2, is EAGVTQSPTHLIKTRGQQATLRCSPISGHTSVYWYQQALGLGLQFLLWYDEGEERNRGNFPPRFSGRQFPNYSSELNVNALELEDSALYLCASSSLAGGPTGELFFGEGSRLTVL.

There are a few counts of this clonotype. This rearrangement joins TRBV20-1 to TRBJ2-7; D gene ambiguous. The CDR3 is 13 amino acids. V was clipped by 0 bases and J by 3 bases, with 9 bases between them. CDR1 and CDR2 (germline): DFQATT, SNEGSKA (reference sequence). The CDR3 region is CSAREFVDYEQYV. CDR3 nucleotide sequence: TGCAGTGCTAGAGAGTTCGTTGACTACGAGCAGTACGTC.

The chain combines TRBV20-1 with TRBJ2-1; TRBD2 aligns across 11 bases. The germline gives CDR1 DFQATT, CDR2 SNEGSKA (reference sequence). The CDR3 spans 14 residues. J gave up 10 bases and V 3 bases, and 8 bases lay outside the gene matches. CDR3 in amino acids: CSARLTSGIKEQFF. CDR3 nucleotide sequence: TGCAGTGCTAGGTTGACTAGCGGGATAAAGGAGCAGTTCTTC.

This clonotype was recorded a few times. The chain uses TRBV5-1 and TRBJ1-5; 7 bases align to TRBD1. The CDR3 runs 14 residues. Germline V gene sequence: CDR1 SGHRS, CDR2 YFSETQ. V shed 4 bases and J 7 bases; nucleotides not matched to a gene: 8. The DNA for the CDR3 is TGCGCCAGCAGCGAGGGGGCGAGGGAACAGCCCCAGCATTTT. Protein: CASSEGAREQPQHF.

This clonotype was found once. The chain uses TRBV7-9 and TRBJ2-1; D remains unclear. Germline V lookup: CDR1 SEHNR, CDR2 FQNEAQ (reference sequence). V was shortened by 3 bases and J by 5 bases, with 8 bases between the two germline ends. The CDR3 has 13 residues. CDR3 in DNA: TGTGCCAGCAGCTTCGGAACGGACAATGAGCAGTTCTTC. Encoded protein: CASSFGTDNEQFF.

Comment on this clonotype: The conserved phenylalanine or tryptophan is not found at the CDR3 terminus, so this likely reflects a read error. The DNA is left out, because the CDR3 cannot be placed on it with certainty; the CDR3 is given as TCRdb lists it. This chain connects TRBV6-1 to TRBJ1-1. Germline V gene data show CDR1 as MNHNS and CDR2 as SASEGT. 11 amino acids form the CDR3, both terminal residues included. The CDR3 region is CASSRQGPLEL.

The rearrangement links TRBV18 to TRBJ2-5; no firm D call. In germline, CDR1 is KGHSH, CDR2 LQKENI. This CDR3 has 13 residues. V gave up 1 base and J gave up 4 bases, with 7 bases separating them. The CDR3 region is CASSPRNGETQYF. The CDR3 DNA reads TGTGCCAGCTCACCACGTAATGGAGAGACCCAGTACTTC.

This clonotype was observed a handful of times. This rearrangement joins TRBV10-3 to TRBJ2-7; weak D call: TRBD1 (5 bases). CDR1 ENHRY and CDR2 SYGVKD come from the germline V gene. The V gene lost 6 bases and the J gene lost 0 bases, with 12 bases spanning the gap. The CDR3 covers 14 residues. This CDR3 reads CAIRDTRASYEQYV. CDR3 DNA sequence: TGTGCCATCAGGGACACTCGGGCCTCCTACGAGCAGTACGTC.

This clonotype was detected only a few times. DNA of the CDR3: TGTGCCAGCAGTTCCCAGGGGCCTCCGCTCAGCGAAAAACTGTTTTTT. This gives the protein CASSSQGPPLSEKLFF. The rearrangement uses TRBV28 and TRBJ1-4; D perhaps matches TRBD1 (6 bases). There are 16 residues in the CDR3. Trimming stripped 4 bases from V and 8 bases from J, with 20 bases between. Germline values: CDR1 MDHEN, CDR2 SYDVKM. The full variable domain, with the rest looked up from reference TRBV28 and TRBJ1-4, is DVKVTQSSRYLVKRTGEKVFLECVQDMDHENMFWYRQDPGLGLRLIYFSYDVKMKEKGDIPEGYSVSREKKERFSLILESASTNQTSMYLCASSSQGPPLSEKLFFGSGTQLSVL.

Here the CDR3 reads CASSQYRGSYNEQFF. CDR3 coding DNA: TGTGCCAGCAGCCAATACAGGGGATCCTACAATGAGCAGTTCTTC. This sequence joins TRBV3-1 and TRBJ2-1, with 7 bases that match TRBD1. The CDR3 has 15 amino acids. V dropped 2 bases and J dropped 1; count of bases not matched to a gene: 2. Germline-derived CDR1 and CDR2 are LGHDT and YNNKEL (reference sequence).

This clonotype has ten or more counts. In DNA, the CDR3 is TGCAGCCTCGGACTGAAACTAGCCAAAAACATTCAGTACTTC. It translates to CSLGLKLAKNIQYF. The chain recombines TRBV29-1 with TRBJ2-4; TRBD2 is a possible D gene (5 bases). The CDR3 has 14 residues. From germline, CDR1 is SQVTM and CDR2 ANQGSEA. The germline V and J ends were trimmed by 8 bases and 0 bases, with 14 bases remaining between them.

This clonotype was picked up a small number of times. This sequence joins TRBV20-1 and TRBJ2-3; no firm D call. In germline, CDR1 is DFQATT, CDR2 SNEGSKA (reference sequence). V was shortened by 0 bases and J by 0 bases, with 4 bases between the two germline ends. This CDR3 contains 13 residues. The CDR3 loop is CSARDPSTDTQYF. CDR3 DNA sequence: TGCAGTGCTAGAGACCCTAGCACAGATACGCAGTATTTT.

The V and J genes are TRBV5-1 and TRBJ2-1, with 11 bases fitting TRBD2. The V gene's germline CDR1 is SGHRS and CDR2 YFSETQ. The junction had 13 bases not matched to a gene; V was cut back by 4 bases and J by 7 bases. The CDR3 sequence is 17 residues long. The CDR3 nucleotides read TGCGCCAGCAGCCAAACCCAACCGGGACTAGCGGCGAATGAGCAGTTCTTC. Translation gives CASSQTQPGLAANEQFF.

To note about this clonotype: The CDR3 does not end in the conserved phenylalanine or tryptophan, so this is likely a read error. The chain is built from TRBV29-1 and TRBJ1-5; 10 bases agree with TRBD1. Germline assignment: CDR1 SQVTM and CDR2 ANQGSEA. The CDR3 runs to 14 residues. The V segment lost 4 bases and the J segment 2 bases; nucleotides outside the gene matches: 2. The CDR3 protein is CSVVGTGGNQPQHS. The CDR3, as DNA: TGCAGCGTTGTAGGGACAGGGGGCAATCAGCCCCAGCATTCT.

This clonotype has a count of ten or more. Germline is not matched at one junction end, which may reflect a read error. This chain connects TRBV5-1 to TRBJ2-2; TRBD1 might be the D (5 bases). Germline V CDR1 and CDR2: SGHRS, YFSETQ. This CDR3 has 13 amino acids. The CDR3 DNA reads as TGTGCCAGCAGTTTAGGGGTTACCGGGGAGCTGTTTTTT. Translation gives CASSLGVTGELFF. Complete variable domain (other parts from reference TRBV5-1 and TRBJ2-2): KAGVTQTPRYLIKTRGQQVTLSCSPISGHRSVSWYQQTPGQGLQFLFEYFSETQRNKGNFPGRFSGRQFSNSRSEMNVSTLELGDSALYLCASSLGVTGELFFGEGSRLTVL.

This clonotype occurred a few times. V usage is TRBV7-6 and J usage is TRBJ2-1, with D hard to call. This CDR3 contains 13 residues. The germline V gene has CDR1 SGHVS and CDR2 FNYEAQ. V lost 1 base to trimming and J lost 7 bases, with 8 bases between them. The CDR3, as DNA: TGTGCCAGCAGCTTAGGGAGCCCGAATGAGCAGTTCTTC. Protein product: CASSLGSPNEQFF.

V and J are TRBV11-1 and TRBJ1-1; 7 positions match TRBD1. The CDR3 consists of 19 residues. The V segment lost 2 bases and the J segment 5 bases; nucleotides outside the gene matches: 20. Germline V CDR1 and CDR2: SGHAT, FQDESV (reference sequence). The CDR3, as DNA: TGTGCCAGCAGCTTATGGTTCTGGGGGCGACAGGGAGGGCGGACTGAAGCTTTCTTT. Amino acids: CASSLWFWGRQGGRTEAFF.

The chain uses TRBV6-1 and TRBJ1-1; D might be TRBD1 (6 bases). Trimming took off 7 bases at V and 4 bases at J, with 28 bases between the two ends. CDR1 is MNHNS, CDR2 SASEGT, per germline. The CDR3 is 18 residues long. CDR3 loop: CASTRDQRRGATSTEAFF. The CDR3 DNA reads TGTGCCAGCACCAGGGACCAAAGAAGGGGGGCGACTTCCACTGAAGCTTTCTTT.

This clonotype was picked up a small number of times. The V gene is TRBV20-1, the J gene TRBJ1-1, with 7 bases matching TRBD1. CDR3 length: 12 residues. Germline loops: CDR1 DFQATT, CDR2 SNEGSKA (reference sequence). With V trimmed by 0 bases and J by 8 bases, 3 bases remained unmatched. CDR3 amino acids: CSARDGGGEAFF. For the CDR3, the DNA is TGCAGTGCTAGAGATGGAGGGGGCGAAGCTTTCTTT.

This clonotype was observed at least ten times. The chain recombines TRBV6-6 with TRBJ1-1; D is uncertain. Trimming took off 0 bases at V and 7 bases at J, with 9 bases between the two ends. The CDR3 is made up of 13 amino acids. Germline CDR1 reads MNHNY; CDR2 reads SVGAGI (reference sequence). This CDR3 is CASSYSSGGEAFF. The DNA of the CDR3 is TGTGCCAGCAGTTACTCGTCCGGAGGTGAAGCTTTCTTT.